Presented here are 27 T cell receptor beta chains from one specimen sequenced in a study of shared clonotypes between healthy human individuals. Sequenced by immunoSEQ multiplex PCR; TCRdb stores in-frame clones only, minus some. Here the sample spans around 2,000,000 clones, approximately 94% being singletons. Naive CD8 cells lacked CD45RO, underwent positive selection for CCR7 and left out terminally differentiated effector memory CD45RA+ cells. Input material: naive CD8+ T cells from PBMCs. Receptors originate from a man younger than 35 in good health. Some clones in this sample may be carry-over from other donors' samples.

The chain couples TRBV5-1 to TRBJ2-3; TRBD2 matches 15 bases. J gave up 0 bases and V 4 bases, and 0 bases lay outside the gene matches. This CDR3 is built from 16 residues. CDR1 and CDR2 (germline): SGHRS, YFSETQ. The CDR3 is CASSGTSGRSTDTQYF. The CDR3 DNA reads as TGCGCCAGCAGCGGGACTAGCGGGAGGAGCACAGATACGCAGTATTTT.

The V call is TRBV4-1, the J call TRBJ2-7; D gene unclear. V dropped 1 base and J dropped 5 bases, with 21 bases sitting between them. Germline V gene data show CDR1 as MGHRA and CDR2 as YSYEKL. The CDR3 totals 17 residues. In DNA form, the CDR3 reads TGCGCCAGCAGCCAAGGATTCCGTGGAAGTAGGGTGGACGAGCAGTACTTC. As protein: CASSQGFRGSRVDEQYF.

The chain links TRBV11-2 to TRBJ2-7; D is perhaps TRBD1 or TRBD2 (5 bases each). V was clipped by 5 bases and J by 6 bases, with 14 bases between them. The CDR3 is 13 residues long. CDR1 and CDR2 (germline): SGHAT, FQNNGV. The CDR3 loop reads CASSPGTAGEQYF. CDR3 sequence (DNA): TGTGCCAGCAGCCCGGGGACGGCAGGCGAGCAGTACTTC. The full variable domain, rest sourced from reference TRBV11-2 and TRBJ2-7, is EAGVAQSPRYKIIEKRQSVAFWCNPISGHATLYWYQQILGQGPKLLIQFQNNGVVDDSQLPKDRFSAERLKGVDSTLKIQPAKLEDSAVYLCASSPGTAGEQYFGPGTRLTVT.

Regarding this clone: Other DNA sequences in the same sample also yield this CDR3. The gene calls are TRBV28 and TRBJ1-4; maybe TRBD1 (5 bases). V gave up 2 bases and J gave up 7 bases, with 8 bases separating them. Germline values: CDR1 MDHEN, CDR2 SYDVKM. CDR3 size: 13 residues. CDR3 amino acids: CASSLGGGEKLFF. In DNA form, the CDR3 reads TGTGCCAGCAGTTTAGGGGGGGGTGAAAAACTGTTTTTT.

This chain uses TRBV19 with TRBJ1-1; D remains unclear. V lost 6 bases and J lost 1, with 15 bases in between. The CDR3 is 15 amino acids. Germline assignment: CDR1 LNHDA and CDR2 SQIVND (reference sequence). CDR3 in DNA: TGTGCCAGTAGCAATACCGGCCCCACGAACACTGAAGCTTTCTTT. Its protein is CASSNTGPTNTEAFF.

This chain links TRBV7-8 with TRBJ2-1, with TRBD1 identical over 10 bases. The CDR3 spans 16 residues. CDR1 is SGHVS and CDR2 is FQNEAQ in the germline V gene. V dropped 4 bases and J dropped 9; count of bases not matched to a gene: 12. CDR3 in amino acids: CASSYPRQGARGEQFF. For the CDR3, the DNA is TGTGCCAGCAGCTACCCCAGACAGGGGGCGCGGGGTGAGCAGTTCTTC.

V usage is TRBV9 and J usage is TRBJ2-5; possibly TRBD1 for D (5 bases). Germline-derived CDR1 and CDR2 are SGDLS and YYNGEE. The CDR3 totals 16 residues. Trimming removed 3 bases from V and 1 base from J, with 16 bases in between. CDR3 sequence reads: CASSDSRQPTQETQYF. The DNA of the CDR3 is TGTGCCAGCAGCGATTCTCGACAGCCAACCCAAGAGACCCAGTACTTC.

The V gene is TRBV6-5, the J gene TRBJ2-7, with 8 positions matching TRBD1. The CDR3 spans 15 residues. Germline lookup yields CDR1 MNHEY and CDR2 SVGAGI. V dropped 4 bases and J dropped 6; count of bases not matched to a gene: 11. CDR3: CASSFWSDREGEQYF. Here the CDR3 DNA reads TGTGCCAGCAGTTTTTGGTCGGACAGGGAAGGCGAGCAGTACTTC.

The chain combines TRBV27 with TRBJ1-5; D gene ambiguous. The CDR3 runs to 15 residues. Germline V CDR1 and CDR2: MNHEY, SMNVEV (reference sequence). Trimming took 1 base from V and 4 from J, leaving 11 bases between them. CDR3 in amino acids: CASSLLSDPNQPQHF. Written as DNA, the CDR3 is TGTGCCAGCAGTTTATTAAGTGATCCAAATCAGCCCCAGCATTTT.

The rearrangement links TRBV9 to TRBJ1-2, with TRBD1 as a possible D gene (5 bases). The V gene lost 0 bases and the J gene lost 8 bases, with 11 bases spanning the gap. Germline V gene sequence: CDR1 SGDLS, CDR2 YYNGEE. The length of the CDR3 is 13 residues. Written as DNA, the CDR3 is TGTGCCAGCAGCGTAGGCAGGGATCGAGGCTACACCTTC. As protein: CASSVGRDRGYTF.

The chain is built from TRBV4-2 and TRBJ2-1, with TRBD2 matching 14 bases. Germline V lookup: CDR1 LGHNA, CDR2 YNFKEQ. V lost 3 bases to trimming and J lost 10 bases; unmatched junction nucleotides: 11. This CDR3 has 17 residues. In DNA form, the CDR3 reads TGTGCCAGCAGCCACGACGTCCCGGGACTAGCGGGAGTCGAGCAGTTCTTC. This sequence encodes CASSHDVPGLAGVEQFF.

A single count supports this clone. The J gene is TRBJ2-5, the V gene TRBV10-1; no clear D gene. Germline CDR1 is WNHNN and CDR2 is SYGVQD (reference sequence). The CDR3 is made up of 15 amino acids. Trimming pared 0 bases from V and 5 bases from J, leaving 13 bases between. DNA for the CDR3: TGCGCCAGCAGTGAGTCAAGAAAGTTCATGGAGACCCAGTACTTC. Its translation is CASSESRKFMETQYF.

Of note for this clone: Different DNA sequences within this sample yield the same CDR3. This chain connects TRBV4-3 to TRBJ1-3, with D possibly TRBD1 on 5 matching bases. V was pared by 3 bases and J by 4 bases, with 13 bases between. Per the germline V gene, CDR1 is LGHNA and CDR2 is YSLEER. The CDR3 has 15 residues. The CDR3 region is CASSQGGIGGNTIYF. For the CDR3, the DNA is TGCGCCAGCAGCCAGGGGGGAATAGGAGGAAACACCATATATTTT.

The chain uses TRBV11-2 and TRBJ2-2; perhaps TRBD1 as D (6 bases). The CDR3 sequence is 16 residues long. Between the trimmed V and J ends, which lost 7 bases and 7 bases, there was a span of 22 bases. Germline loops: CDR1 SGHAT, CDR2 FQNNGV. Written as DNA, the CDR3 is TGTGCCAGCATCTATGAGACAGGTCGAAGGCACGGGGAGCTGTTTTTT. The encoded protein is CASIYETGRRHGELFF.

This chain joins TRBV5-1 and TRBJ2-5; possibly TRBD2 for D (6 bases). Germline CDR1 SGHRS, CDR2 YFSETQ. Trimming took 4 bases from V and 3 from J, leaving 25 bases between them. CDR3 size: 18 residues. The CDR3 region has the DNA TGCGCCAGCAGCCTTGGGGATCGGAGGGACGCGCGGGAAGAGACCCAGTACTTC. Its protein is CASSLGDRRDAREETQYF.

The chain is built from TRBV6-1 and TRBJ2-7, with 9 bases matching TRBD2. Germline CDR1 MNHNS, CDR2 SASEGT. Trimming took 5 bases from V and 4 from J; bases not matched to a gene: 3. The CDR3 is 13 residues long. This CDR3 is CASSLAGVYEQYF. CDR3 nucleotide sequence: TGTGCCAGCAGTTTAGCGGGAGTGTACGAGCAGTACTTC.

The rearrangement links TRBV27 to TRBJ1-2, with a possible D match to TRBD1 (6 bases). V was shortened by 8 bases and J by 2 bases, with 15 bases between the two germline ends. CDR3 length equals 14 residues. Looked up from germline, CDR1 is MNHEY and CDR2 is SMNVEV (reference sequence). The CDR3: CASSKRGPNYGYTF. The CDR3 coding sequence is TGTGCCAGCTCGAAGCGGGGGCCCAACTATGGCTACACCTTC.

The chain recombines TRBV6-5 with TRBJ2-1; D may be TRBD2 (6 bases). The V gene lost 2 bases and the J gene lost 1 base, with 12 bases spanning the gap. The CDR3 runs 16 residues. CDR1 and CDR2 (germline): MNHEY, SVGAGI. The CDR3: CASSYEPGASYNEQFF. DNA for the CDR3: TGTGCCAGCAGTTACGAGCCGGGAGCGTCCTACAATGAGCAGTTCTTC.

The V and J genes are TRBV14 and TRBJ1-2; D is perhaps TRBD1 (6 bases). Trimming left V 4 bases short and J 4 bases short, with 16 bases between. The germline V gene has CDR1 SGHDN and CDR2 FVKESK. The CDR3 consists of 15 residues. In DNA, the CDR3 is TGTGCCAGCAGCCCTACAGGGTTGCTCACCTATGGCTACACCTTC. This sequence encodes CASSPTGLLTYGYTF.

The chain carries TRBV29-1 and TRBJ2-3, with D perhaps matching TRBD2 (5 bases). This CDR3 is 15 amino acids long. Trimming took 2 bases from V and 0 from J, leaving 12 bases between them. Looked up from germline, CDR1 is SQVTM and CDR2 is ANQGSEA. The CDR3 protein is CSVEMGAFSTDTQYF. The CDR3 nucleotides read TGCAGCGTTGAAATGGGAGCGTTTAGCACAGATACGCAGTATTTT.

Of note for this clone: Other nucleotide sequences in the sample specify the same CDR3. As DNA, the CDR3 is TGTGCCAGCAGTTTATCGCGGGGACCCTACGAGCAGTACTTC. Encoded protein: CASSLSRGPYEQYF. The V gene is TRBV27, the J gene TRBJ2-7; D perhaps matches TRBD2 (6 bases). Germline values: CDR1 MNHEY, CDR2 SMNVEV (reference sequence). This CDR3 is built from 14 residues. With 0 bases removed from V and 2 bases from J, the gap between germline ends came to 8 bases.

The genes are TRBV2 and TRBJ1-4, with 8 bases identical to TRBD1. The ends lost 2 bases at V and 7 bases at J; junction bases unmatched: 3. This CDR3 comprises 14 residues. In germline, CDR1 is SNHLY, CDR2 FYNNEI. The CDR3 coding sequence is TGTGCCAGCAGTGAAAGCGGGACAGGTGAAAAACTGTTTTTT. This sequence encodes CASSESGTGEKLFF.

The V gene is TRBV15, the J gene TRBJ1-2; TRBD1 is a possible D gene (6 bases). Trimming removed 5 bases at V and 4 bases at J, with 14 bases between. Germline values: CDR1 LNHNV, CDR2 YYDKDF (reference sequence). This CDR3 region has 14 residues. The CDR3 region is CATSAQRTAYGYTF. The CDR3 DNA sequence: TGTGCCACCAGCGCGCAAAGGACAGCCTATGGCTACACCTTC.

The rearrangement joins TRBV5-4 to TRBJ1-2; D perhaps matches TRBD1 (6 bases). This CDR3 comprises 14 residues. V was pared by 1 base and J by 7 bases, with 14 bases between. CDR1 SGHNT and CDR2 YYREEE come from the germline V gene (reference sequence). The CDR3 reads CASSLMGGGTGYTF. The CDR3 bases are TGTGCCAGCAGCTTGATGGGGGGCGGGACTGGCTACACCTTC.

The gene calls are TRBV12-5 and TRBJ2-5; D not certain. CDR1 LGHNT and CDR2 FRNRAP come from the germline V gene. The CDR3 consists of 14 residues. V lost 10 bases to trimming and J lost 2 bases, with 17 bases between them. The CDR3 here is CATNLVTAQETQYF. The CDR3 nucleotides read TGTGCTACAAACCTCGTGACTGCACAAGAGACCCAGTACTTC.

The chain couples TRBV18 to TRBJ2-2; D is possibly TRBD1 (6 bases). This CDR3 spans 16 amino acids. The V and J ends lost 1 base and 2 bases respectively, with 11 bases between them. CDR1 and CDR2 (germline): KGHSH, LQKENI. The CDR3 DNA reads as TGTGCCAGCTCACCACGTAGACAGGAAAACACCGGGGAGCTGTTTTTT. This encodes CASSPRRQENTGELFF.

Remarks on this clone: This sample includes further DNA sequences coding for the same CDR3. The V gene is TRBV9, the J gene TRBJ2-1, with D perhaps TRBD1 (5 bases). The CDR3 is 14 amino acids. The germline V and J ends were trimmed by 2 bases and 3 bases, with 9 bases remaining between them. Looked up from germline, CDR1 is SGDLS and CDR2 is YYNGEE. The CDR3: CASSVSDSYNEQFF. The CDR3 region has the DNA TGTGCCAGCAGCGTTAGTGACAGCTACAATGAGCAGTTCTTC. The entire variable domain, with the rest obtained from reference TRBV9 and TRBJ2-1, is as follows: DSGVTQTPKHLITATGQRVTLRCSPRSGDLSVYWYQQSLDQGLQFLIQYYNGEERAKGNILERFSAQQFPDLHSELNLSSLELGDSALYFCASSVSDSYNEQFFGPGTRLTVL.